This TCR beta chain stems from a study of lymphopenia after photon versus proton radiotherapy. CDR3 length: 12 amino acids. Trimming left V 6 bases short and J 7 bases short, with 13 bases between. Per the germline V gene, CDR1 is SNHLY and CDR2 is FYNNEI. The assay was immunoSEQ multiplex PCR, and TCRdb's table has in-frame clones only and misses some. The sample contains about 22,000 clones, about 89% of which appear only once. This specimen was peripheral blood, taken from a patient treated with proton-based radiotherapy. The TCR was taken from a man aged 80 or over with esophageal cancer. The gene calls are TRBV2 and TRBJ2-7; D is unresolved. The CDR3 region has the DNA TGTGCCAGCAGAGCTACTCCTGGGGAGCAGTACTTC. Its translation is CASRATPGEQYF.